This T cell receptor (beta chain) was recorded in a study of blood T cells in healthy people across ages. A second PCR, run for roughly 7 to 11 cycles, used a sample-barcoded 5' primer plus a J-beta primer mix. Each CDR3 protein gets one entry after TCRdb re-called the 5' RACE reads with MiXCR. The profile shows about 1.4 million distinct CDR3 sequences, roughly 60% of them singletons. The TCR sequence derives from a young man in good health. The sample comprised blood.

The DNA of the CDR3 is TGTGCCAGCAGCGTTTATAGCCGCGCAGATACGCAGTATTTT. The encoded protein is CASSVYSRADTQYF. The chain employs TRBV7-2 and TRBJ2-3; D remains unclear. Germline CDR1 and CDR2: SGHTA and FQGNSA. Trimming removed 5 bases from V and 4 bases from J, with 13 bases in between. The CDR3 has 14 residues.